These 27 T cell receptor beta chains originate from one sample sequenced in a study of neurological immune-mediated disorders. TCRdb reanalysed the 5' RACE reads using MiXCR and keeps one entry per CDR3 protein. The sample yields 32,000 or so distinct CDR3 sequences, roughly 12% seen once. Sequences were obtained from PBMCs. These receptors all stem from a woman aged 60-75 years in good health.

This clonotype was observed at least ten times. The chain joins TRBV5-1 to TRBJ2-1; 9 nucleotides align to TRBD2. The CDR3 loop spans 17 amino acids. CDR1 and CDR2 (germline): SGHRS, YFSETQ. The ends lost 0 bases at V and 5 bases at J; junction bases unmatched: 9. The CDR3 bases are TGCGCCAGCAGCTTGGTAGTAGCGGGGGCAGGCCACAATGAGCAGTTCTTC. Translating gives CASSLVVAGAGHNEQFF.

At least ten counts were recorded for this clonotype. This chain uses TRBV24-1 with TRBJ2-1; the match to TRBD2 covers 9 bases. The CDR3 runs 14 residues. Germline values: CDR1 KGHDR, CDR2 SFDVKD. Trimming at V came to 6 bases and at J to 5 bases, leaving 4 bases not matched to a gene. CDR3 nucleotides: TGTGCCACCAGTAATAGCGGGGGCAACAATGAGCAGTTCTTC. Its translation: CATSNSGGNNEQFF.

Many counts were recorded for this clonotype. CDR3 nucleotides: TGCGCCAGCAGCCAAGAGGTCTCCGTATACGAGCAGTACTTC. This translates into CASSQEVSVYEQYF. The chain carries TRBV4-3 and TRBJ2-7; the D is unclear. This CDR3 is built from 14 residues. V lost 0 bases, J lost 4 bases, and 10 bases lay in between. CDR1 is LGHNA and CDR2 is YSLEER in the germline V gene.

About this clonotype: A much bigger clone sits one base away, suggesting this may be a read error. The rearrangement uses TRBV5-1 and TRBJ2-5; 11 bases match TRBD2. CDR1 SGHRS and CDR2 YFSETQ come from the germline V gene. V shed 1 base, J shed 1 base, and the junction held 3 bases outside the gene matches. The CDR3 runs 16 residues. The CDR3 DNA follows: TGCGCCAGCAGCTTGACTAGCGGGGGCCTCCAAGAGACCCAGTACTTC. It codes for CASSLTSGGLQETQYF. Full variable domain (remainder filled in from reference TRBV5-1 and TRBJ2-5): KAGVTQTPRYLIKTRGQQVTLSCSPISGHRSVSWYQQTPGQGLQFLFEYFSETQRNKGNFPGRFSGRQFSNSRSEMNVSTLELGDSALYLCASSLTSGGLQETQYFGPGTRLLVL.

Ten or more counts support this clonotype. The rearrangement uses TRBV7-2 and TRBJ1-2; D is unclear. V was pared by 4 bases and J by 8 bases, with 14 bases between. The CDR3 runs 13 residues. Germline V lookup: CDR1 SGHTA, CDR2 FQGNSA. The chain's CDR3 is CASSSGRAKGYTF. CDR3 bases: TGTGCCAGCAGCTCGGGGAGGGCAAAGGGCTACACCTTC. The full variable domain, its missing parts supplied by reference TRBV7-2 and TRBJ1-2, is GAGVSQSPSNKVTEKGKDVELRCDPISGHTALYWYRQSLGQGLEFLIYFQGNSAPDKSGLPSDRFSAERTGGSVSTLTIQRTQQEDSAVYLCASSSGRAKGYTFGSGTRLTVV.

This clonotype showed up many times. This chain uses TRBV5-1 with TRBJ2-7; tentative D call: TRBD1 (5 bases). CDR1 is SGHRS and CDR2 is YFSETQ in the germline V gene. This CDR3 is 13 amino acids long. Trimming shortened V by 4 bases and J by 1 base, and 9 bases separated the two germline ends. The CDR3: CASSKRQSYEQYF. In DNA form, the CDR3 reads TGCGCCAGCAGCAAACGACAGTCCTACGAGCAGTACTTC.

Only a few counts were recorded for this clonotype. The chain couples TRBV9 to TRBJ1-1; tentative D call: TRBD1 (5 bases). The V gene's germline CDR1 is SGDLS and CDR2 YYNGEE. The germline V and J ends were trimmed by 0 bases and 6 bases, with 9 bases remaining between them. The CDR3 spans 13 residues. Written as DNA, the CDR3 is TGTGCCAGCAGCGTAGTGGGGGGAGCTGAAGCTTTCTTT. Amino acid sequence: CASSVVGGAEAFF.

This clonotype was counted at least ten times. The chain joins TRBV5-1 to TRBJ2-2; D may be TRBD2 (6 bases). Germline CDR1 is SGHRS and CDR2 is YFSETQ. V dropped 0 bases and J dropped 0 bases, with 9 bases sitting between them. The length of the CDR3 is 16 residues. The CDR3 is CASSLDRGSNTGELFF. The CDR3, as DNA: TGCGCCAGCAGCTTGGATCGGGGGTCGAACACCGGGGAGCTGTTTTTT.

This clonotype was detected ten times or more. The chain is built from TRBV7-2 and TRBJ2-7; 7 positions agree with TRBD2. CDR1 and CDR2 from the germline V gene are SGHTA and FQGNSA. The CDR3 has 13 residues. Trimming cost V 5 bases and J 3 bases; bases outside gene matches: 4. The CDR3 protein is CASSASGGYEQYF. The CDR3 DNA sequence: TGTGCCAGCAGCGCCTCGGGGGGCTACGAGCAGTACTTC.

This clonotype was seen repeatedly, ten times or more. V and J are TRBV5-1 and TRBJ2-7, with D hard to call. This CDR3 is 13 amino acids long. V was trimmed by 0 bases and J by 3 bases, leaving 7 bases between them. Germline CDR1 is SGHRS and CDR2 is YFSETQ. Written as DNA, the CDR3 is TGCGCCAGCAGCTTGGGCAGTTACTACGAGCAGTACTTC. Its translation: CASSLGSYYEQYF. The whole variable domain, filled in from reference TRBV5-1 and TRBJ2-7, reads KAGVTQTPRYLIKTRGQQVTLSCSPISGHRSVSWYQQTPGQGLQFLFEYFSETQRNKGNFPGRFSGRQFSNSRSEMNVSTLELGDSALYLCASSLGSYYEQYFGPGTRLTVT.

This clonotype was seen many times. The chain combines TRBV5-5 with TRBJ2-7, with TRBD1 matching over 9 bases. The CDR3 is made up of 18 amino acids. J lost 4 bases, V lost 2 bases, and 16 bases had no gene match. Germline CDR1 and CDR2: SGHKS and YYEKEE (reference sequence). CDR3 loop: CASSLFGTGRDREYEQYF. CDR3 sequence (DNA): TGTGCCAGCAGCTTATTTGGAACGGGCCGGGACAGGGAGTACGAGCAGTACTTC.

The table lists this clonotype with many counts. The chain couples TRBV5-5 to TRBJ1-5; no clear D gene. CDR3 length equals 14 residues. Trimming shortened V by 2 bases and J by 4 bases, and 10 bases separated the two germline ends. The germline V gene encodes CDR1 SGHKS and CDR2 YYEKEE (reference sequence). The CDR3 DNA follows: TGTGCCAGCAGCTTCGGTGCCGGGAATCAGCCCCAGCATTTT. Translating it yields CASSFGAGNQPQHF.

This clonotype has a count of ten or more. The V call is TRBV3-1, the J call TRBJ2-1; 7 bases align to TRBD1. Germline CDR1 reads LGHDT; CDR2 reads YNNKEL (reference sequence). V was clipped by 4 bases and J by 10 bases; unmatched bases: 7. This CDR3 spans 13 amino acids. The CDR3 is CASSLYRGWEQFF. The DNA of the CDR3 is TGTGCCAGCAGCCTCTACAGGGGATGGGAGCAGTTCTTC.

This clonotype was seen at least ten times. The chain couples TRBV20-1 to TRBJ1-5; TRBD1 might be the D (6 bases). Germline-derived CDR1 and CDR2 are DFQATT and SNEGSKA (reference sequence). The CDR3 runs 12 residues. Trimming removed 4 bases from V and 7 bases from J, with 11 bases in between. In DNA form, the CDR3 reads TGCAGTGCTAAGGGGGGGATACAGCCCCAGCATTTT. Its translation is CSAKGGIQPQHF.

This clonotype was seen ten or more times. This chain connects TRBV6-1 to TRBJ2-1, with TRBD2 identical over 8 bases. With V trimmed by 3 bases and J by 6 bases, 4 bases remained unmatched. Germline V CDR1 and CDR2: MNHNS, SASEGT. This CDR3 has 14 amino acids. CDR3 amino acids: CASSDLGLANEQFF. The CDR3 nucleotides read TGTGCCAGCAGTGATCTAGGACTAGCCAATGAGCAGTTCTTC.

There are many counts of this clonotype. The chain joins TRBV4-3 to TRBJ2-6; D might be TRBD1 (6 bases). CDR3 length equals 15 residues. Per the germline V gene, CDR1 is LGHNA and CDR2 is YSLEER. Deletions cut 3 bases from V and 9 bases from J, with 15 bases between. In nucleotides, the CDR3 is TGCGCCAGCAGCCACAGTTCACAGGGCGACAACGTCCTGACTTTC. Translated: CASSHSSQGDNVLTF.

In its sample, this clonotype was seen many times. The genes are TRBV5-1 and TRBJ2-5; the D is unclear. The CDR3 sequence is 14 residues long. The germline V gene encodes CDR1 SGHRS and CDR2 YFSETQ. The V gene lost 0 bases and the J gene lost 1 base, with 7 bases spanning the gap. CDR3 residues: CASSLVQSQETQYF. CDR3 bases: TGCGCCAGCAGCTTGGTGCAGAGCCAAGAGACCCAGTACTTC.

This clonotype appeared many times. The chain carries TRBV6-2 or TRBV6-3 and TRBJ1-2; TRBD1 might be the D (6 bases). The V gene lost 7 bases and the J gene lost 4 bases, with 19 bases spanning the gap. This CDR3 spans 15 amino acids. CDR1 MNHEY and CDR2 SVGEGT come from the germline V gene. The CDR3 loop is CASMRPGHTFYGYTF. The CDR3 DNA is TGTGCCAGCATGAGACCGGGACACACTTTCTATGGCTACACCTTC.

This clonotype was found many times. The V gene is TRBV5-1, the J gene TRBJ1-4, with D hard to call. The CDR3 consists of 15 residues. Per germline, CDR1 SGHRS and CDR2 YFSETQ. Deletions cut 1 base from V and 7 bases from J, with 14 bases between. The CDR3 spells CASSLLGSESEKLFF. The DNA for the CDR3 is TGCGCCAGCAGCTTGTTGGGCAGCGAGAGTGAAAAACTGTTTTTT. Combining the CDR3 with reference TRBV5-1 and TRBJ1-4 gives the whole variable domain KAGVTQTPRYLIKTRGQQVTLSCSPISGHRSVSWYQQTPGQGLQFLFEYFSETQRNKGNFPGRFSGRQFSNSRSEMNVSTLELGDSALYLCASSLLGSESEKLFFGSGTQLSVL.

This clonotype has at least ten counts. The gene calls are TRBV5-1 and TRBJ2-1, with a tentative D call TRBD1 (6 bases). The CDR3 sequence is 14 residues long. Trimming pared 4 bases from V and 7 bases from J, leaving 15 bases between. CDR1 and CDR2 (germline): SGHRS, YFSETQ. The chain's CDR3 is CASSLDSLGNEQFF. The DNA of the CDR3 is TGCGCCAGCAGCCTGGACAGCCTGGGGAATGAGCAGTTCTTC. The full variable domain, its missing parts supplied by reference TRBV5-1 and TRBJ2-1, is KAGVTQTPRYLIKTRGQQVTLSCSPISGHRSVSWYQQTPGQGLQFLFEYFSETQRNKGNFPGRFSGRQFSNSRSEMNVSTLELGDSALYLCASSLDSLGNEQFFGPGTRLTVL.

This clonotype was seen repeatedly, ten times or more. This rearrangement joins TRBV9 to TRBJ1-6, with a tentative D call TRBD1 (5 bases). CDR1 is SGDLS, CDR2 YYNGEE, per germline. V lost 4 bases to trimming and J lost 7 bases, with 18 bases between them. The CDR3 runs 16 residues. In DNA, the CDR3 is TGTGCCAGCAGCACAGATATCGGGACGGTGAATTCACCCCTCCACTTT. It yields the protein CASSTDIGTVNSPLHF.

This clonotype was seen repeatedly, ten times or more. This chain uses TRBV6-5 with TRBJ2-5; 7 bases are shared with TRBD1. J was trimmed by 7 bases and V by 0 bases; bases with no gene match: 8. CDR1 is MNHEY and CDR2 is SVGAGI in the germline V gene. CDR3 length: 15 amino acids. In DNA, the CDR3 is TGTGCCAGCAGTTACTCAGGGGGCGTCGGAGTGACCCAGTACTTC. It is translated as CASSYSGGVGVTQYF.

This clonotype was seen ten or more times. This rearrangement joins TRBV6-2 or TRBV6-3 to TRBJ2-6; D possibly corresponds to TRBD1 (5 bases). CDR1 and CDR2 (germline): MNHEY, SVGEGT. Trimming took 1 base from V and 4 from J, leaving 11 bases between them. This CDR3 has 16 residues. The CDR3 DNA follows: TGTGCCAGCAGTTACTGGTCAGGGTTCGGGGCCAACGTCCTGACTTTC. Its protein is CASSYWSGFGANVLTF.

This clonotype was observed many times. The chain combines TRBV14 with TRBJ1-1, with D unclear. This CDR3 comprises 17 residues. Germline CDR1 and CDR2: SGHDN and FVKESK. The V end was cut by 4 bases, the J end by 6 bases, with 24 bases between. The DNA of the CDR3 is TGTGCCAGCAGCCCCACCTCGGGGAAGATGGCCGGCGCTGAAGCTTTCTTT. Translated, it gives CASSPTSGKMAGAEAFF.

Many counts were recorded for this clonotype. The chain joins TRBV5-1 to TRBJ2-3, with 13 positions matching TRBD2. This CDR3 has 16 amino acids. V shed 4 bases, J shed 2 bases, and the junction held 4 bases outside the gene matches. Germline values: CDR1 SGHRS, CDR2 YFSETQ. CDR3 in amino acids: CASSPGLAGTTDTQYF. The CDR3 coding sequence is TGCGCCAGCAGCCCGGGACTAGCGGGGACCACAGATACGCAGTATTTT.

V and J are TRBV7-7 and TRBJ2-2; the D gene is possibly TRBD1 (6 bases). CDR1 is SSHAT, CDR2 FNYEAQ, per germline (reference sequence). Trimming cost V 9 bases and J 4 bases, with 21 bases left between them. This CDR3 contains 16 residues. The CDR3 region is CASLKAGAVRTGELFF. The CDR3, as DNA: TGTGCCAGTCTTAAAGCAGGGGCCGTGCGCACCGGGGAGCTGTTTTTT.

This clonotype was detected only a few times. A much larger clone differs from this one at a single base, so this may be a read error. The genes are TRBV5-1 and TRBJ2-5; D remains unclear. Looked up from germline, CDR1 is SGHRS and CDR2 is YFSETQ. This CDR3 region has 13 residues. The CDR3 reads CASSSSPQETKYF. CDR3 nucleotide sequence: TGCGCCAGCAGCTCGAGTCCACAAGAGACCAAGTACTTC.